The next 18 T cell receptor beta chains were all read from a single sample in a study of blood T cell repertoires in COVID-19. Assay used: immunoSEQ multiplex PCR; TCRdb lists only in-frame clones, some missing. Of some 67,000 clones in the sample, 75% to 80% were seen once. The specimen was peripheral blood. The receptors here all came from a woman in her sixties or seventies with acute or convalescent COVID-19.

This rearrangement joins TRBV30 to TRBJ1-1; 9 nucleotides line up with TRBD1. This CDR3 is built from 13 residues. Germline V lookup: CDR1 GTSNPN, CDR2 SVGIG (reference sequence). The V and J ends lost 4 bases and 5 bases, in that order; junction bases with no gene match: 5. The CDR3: CAWKGQGRTEAFF. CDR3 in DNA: TGTGCCTGGAAAGGACAGGGGAGGACTGAAGCTTTCTTT.

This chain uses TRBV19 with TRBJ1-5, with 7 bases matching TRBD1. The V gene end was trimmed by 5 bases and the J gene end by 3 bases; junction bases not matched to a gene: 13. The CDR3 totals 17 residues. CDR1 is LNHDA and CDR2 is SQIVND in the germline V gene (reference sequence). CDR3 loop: CASSPPHRGKNNQPQHF. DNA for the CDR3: TGTGCCAGTAGTCCCCCCCACAGGGGCAAGAACAATCAGCCCCAGCATTTT.

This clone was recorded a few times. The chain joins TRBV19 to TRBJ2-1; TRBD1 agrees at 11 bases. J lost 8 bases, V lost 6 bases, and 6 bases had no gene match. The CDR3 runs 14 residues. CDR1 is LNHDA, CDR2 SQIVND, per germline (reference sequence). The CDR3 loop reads CASRWTGGGYEQFF. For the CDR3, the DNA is TGTGCCAGTAGATGGACAGGGGGCGGATATGAGCAGTTCTTC.

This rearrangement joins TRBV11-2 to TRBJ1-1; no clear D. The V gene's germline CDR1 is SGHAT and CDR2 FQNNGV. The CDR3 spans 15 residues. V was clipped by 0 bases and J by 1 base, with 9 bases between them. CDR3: CASSLDPYRNTEAFF. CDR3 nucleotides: TGTGCCAGCAGCTTAGATCCATATAGGAACACTGAAGCTTTCTTT.

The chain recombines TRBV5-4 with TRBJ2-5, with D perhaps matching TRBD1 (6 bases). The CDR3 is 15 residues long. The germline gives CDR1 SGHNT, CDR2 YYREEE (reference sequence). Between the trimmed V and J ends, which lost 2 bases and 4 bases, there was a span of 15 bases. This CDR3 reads CASSLGQGGVETQYF. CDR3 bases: TGTGCCAGCAGCTTAGGTCAAGGGGGAGTAGAGACCCAGTACTTC.

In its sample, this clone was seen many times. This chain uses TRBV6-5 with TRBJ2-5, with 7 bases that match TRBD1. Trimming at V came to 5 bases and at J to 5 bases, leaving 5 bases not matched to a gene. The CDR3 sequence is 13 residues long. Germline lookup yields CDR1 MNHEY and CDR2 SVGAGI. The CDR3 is CASSKGQRETQYF. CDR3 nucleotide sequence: TGTGCCAGCAGTAAGGGACAGCGGGAGACCCAGTACTTC.

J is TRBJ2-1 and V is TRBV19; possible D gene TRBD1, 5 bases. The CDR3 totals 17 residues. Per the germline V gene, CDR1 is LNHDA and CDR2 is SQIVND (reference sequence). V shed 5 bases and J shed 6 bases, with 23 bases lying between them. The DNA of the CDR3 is TGTGCCAGTAGTCCCGCTTTTTCCGGCGCCGACAGCAATGAGCAGTTCTTC. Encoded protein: CASSPAFSGADSNEQFF. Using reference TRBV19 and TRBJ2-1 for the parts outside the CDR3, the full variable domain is DGGITQSPKYLFRKEGQNVTLSCEQNLNHDAMYWYRQDPGQGLRLIYYSQIVNDFQKGDIAEGYSVSREKKESFPLTVTSAQKNPTAFYLCASSPAFSGADSNEQFFGPGTRLTVL.

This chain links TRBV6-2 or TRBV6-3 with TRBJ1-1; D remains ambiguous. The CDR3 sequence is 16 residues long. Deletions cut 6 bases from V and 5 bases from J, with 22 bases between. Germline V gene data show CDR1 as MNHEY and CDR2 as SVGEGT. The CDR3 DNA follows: TGTGCCAGCAGCCCACCACCCCCTAGGCTGAGGACTGAAGCTTTCTTT. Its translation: CASSPPPPRLRTEAFF.

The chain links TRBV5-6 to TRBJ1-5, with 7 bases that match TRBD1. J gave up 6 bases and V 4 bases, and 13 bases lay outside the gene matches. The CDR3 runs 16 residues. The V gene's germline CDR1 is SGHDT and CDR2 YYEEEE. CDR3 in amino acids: CASSALRGTQGQPQHF. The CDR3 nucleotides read TGTGCCAGCAGCGCGCTCAGGGGGACCCAGGGTCAGCCCCAGCATTTT. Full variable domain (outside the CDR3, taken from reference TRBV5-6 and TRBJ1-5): DAGVTQSPTHLIKTRGQQVTLRCSPKSGHDTVSWYQQALGQGPQFIFQYYEEEERQRGNFPDRFSGHQFPNYSSELNVNALLLGDSALYLCASSALRGTQGQPQHFGDGTRLSIL.

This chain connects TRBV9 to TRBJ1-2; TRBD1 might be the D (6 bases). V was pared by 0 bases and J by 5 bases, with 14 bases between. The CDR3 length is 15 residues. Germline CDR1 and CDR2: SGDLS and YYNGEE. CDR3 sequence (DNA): TGTGCCAGCAGCGTAGGTCCAGGGGCCGAATATGGCTACACCTTC. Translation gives CASSVGPGAEYGYTF. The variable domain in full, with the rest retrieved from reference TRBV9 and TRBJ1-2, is DSGVTQTPKHLITATGQRVTLRCSPRSGDLSVYWYQQSLDQGLQFLIQYYNGEERAKGNILERFSAQQFPDLHSELNLSSLELGDSALYFCASSVGPGAEYGYTFGSGTRLTVV.

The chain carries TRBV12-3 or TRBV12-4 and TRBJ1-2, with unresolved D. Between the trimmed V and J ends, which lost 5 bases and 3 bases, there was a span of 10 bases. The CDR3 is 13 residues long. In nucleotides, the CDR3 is TGTGCCAGCAGTAAGTCGGCGGACTATGGCTACACCTTC. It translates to CASSKSADYGYTF.

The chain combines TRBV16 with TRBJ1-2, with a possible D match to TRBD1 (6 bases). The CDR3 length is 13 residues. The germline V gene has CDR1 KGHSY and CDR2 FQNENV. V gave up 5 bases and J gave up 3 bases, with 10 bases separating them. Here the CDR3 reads CASSSGQYYGYTF. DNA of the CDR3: TGTGCCAGCAGCTCTGGACAGTACTATGGCTACACCTTC.

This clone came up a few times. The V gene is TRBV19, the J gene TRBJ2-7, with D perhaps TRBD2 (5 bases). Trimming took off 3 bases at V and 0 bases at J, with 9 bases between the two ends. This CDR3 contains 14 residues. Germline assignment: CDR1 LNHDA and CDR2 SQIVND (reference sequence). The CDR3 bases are TGTGCCAGTAGTATCTCGGGAAACTCCTACGAGCAGTACTTC. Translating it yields CASSISGNSYEQYF.

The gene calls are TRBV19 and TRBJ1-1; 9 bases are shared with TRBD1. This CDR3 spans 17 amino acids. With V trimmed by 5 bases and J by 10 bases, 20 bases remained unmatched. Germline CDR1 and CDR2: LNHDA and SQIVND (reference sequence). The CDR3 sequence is CASSGQLGTGHQRGAFF. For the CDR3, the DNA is TGTGCCAGTAGTGGTCAACTCGGGACAGGGCACCAGAGGGGAGCTTTCTTT.

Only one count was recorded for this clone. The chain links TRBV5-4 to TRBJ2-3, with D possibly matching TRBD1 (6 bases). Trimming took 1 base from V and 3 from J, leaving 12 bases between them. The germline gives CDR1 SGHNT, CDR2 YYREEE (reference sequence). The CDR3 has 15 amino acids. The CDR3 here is CASSLSTGYTDTQYF. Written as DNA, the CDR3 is TGTGCCAGCAGCTTGTCAACAGGGTATACAGATACGCAGTATTTT.

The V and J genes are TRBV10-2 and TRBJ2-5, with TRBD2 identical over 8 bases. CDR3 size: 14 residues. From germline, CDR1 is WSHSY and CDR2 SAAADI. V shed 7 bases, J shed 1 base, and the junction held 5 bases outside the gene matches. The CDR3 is CASTLRGVQETQYF. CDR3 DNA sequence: TGCGCCAGCACTCTGCGGGGGGTCCAAGAGACCCAGTACTTC.

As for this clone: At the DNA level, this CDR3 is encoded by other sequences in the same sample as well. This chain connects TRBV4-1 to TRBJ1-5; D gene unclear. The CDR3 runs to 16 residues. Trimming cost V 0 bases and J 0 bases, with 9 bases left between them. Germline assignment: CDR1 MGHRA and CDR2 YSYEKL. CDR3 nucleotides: TGCGCCAGCAGCCAAGAAAGGTCAGGTAGCAATCAGCCCCAGCATTTT. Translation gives CASSQERSGSNQPQHF.

DNA of the CDR3: TGTGCCAGCTCACCTGTCGGGACAGGGGCGATTGAGCAGTTCTTC. This translates into CASSPVGTGAIEQFF. The V call is TRBV18, the J call TRBJ2-1; 10 bases line up with TRBD1. CDR1 and CDR2 (germline): KGHSH, LQKENI. This CDR3 has 15 amino acids. The ends lost 3 bases at V and 9 bases at J; junction bases unmatched: 8.